These 8 T cell receptor beta chains were all obtained from the same sample, sequenced in a study of long-term antiretroviral therapy in people with HIV. At the survey level, the v3.0 immunoSEQ assay was run. Clones were read by immunoSEQ multiplex PCR, and TCRdb kept only the in-frame ones, dropping some. The profile shows more than 20,000 clones, around 92% of them singletons. Sample: unsorted PBMCs, taken 4.4 years after starting antiretroviral therapy. The receptors were sampled from a woman between 45 and 60 years old with HIV.

The chain combines TRBV6-5 with TRBJ1-2, with no clear D. The germline gives CDR1 MNHEY, CDR2 SVGAGI. The length of the CDR3 is 14 residues. Trimming pared 2 bases from V and 4 bases from J, leaving 11 bases between. CDR3 sequence reads: CASSYGPSLYGYTF. CDR3 in DNA: TGTGCCAGCAGTTACGGGCCCAGCCTCTATGGCTACACCTTC.

The chain combines TRBV7-3 with TRBJ1-6; no reliable D call. CDR1 SGHTA and CDR2 FQGTGA come from the germline V gene. The CDR3 runs to 15 residues. V lost 2 bases, J lost 7 bases, and 12 bases lay in between. The CDR3 region is CASSLWADLNSPLHF. Written as DNA, the CDR3 is TGTGCCAGCAGCTTATGGGCGGACCTCAATTCACCCCTCCACTTT.

The rearrangement links TRBV9 to TRBJ2-3; no definite D call. CDR1 SGDLS and CDR2 YYNGEE come from the germline V gene. The CDR3 extends over 11 amino acids. V shed 4 bases and J shed 6 bases, with 6 bases lying between them. CDR3 loop: CASSPSDTQYF. The DNA for the CDR3 is TGTGCCAGCAGCCCCTCGGATACGCAGTATTTT.

The chain has TRBV4-2 and TRBJ2-5; D is unresolved. V was shortened by 3 bases and J by 9 bases, with 11 bases between the two germline ends. The CDR3 covers 12 residues. The germline V gene has CDR1 LGHNA and CDR2 YNFKEQ. The CDR3 DNA reads TGTGCCAGCAGCCACCCCACTGGGGCCCAGTACTTC. This codes for CASSHPTGAQYF.

The rearrangement links TRBV10-3 to TRBJ2-3; 8 nucleotides agree with TRBD2. Trimming cost V 10 bases and J 3 bases; bases outside gene matches: 12. Germline-derived CDR1 and CDR2 are ENHRY and SYGVKD. This CDR3 has 15 residues. The CDR3 is CATQTGGAVTDTQYF. In nucleotides, the CDR3 is TGTGCCACACAGACCGGGGGGGCGGTAACAGATACGCAGTATTTT.

The CDR3 here is CASSSFSLSYQETQYF. The CDR3 nucleotides read TGTGCCAGCAGCTCGTTCAGCCTAAGTTACCAAGAGACCCAGTACTTC. The chain uses TRBV5-4 and TRBJ2-5; D is unclear. Deletions cut 3 bases from V and 0 bases from J, with 15 bases between. The CDR3 has 16 amino acids. Germline V gene data show CDR1 as SGHNT and CDR2 as YYREEE (reference sequence).

The gene calls are TRBV6-5 and TRBJ2-3; D ambiguous. Trimming pared 6 bases from V and 1 base from J, leaving 8 bases between. Germline CDR1 MNHEY, CDR2 SVGAGI. This CDR3 has 13 amino acids. This chain's CDR3 is CASRPSGTDTQYF. In DNA, the CDR3 is TGTGCCAGCAGGCCGAGTGGCACAGATACGCAGTATTTT.

The chain recombines TRBV27 with TRBJ2-3; D is perhaps TRBD2 (5 bases). V lost 7 bases to trimming and J lost 6 bases, with 14 bases between them. The CDR3 extends over 13 amino acids. Looked up from germline, CDR1 is MNHEY and CDR2 is SMNVEV (reference sequence). The CDR3 bases are TGTGCCAGCACCAACTCCAGAGGGGATACGCAGTATTTT. Translating gives CASTNSRGDTQYF.